This TCR beta chain emerged from a study of metastatic and nonmetastatic thyroid tumors. Using MiXCR, TCRdb re-called clones from the PCR reads. This sample has approximately 31,000 clones; 25% to 30% occur once, and the top ten carry 30%. In this sample, this clone turned up a few times. Ahead of thyroid surgery, no patient had received treatment of any kind. The CDR3 runs to 14 residues. The germline V gene has CDR1 MNHEY and CDR2 SMNVEV (reference sequence). V shed 7 bases and J shed 7 bases, with 14 bases lying between them. V usage is TRBV27 and J usage is TRBJ1-6, with a weak D call TRBD1 (5 bases). The sample consisted of blood. The source of this sequence is a female donor with papillary thyroid cancer or a benign thyroid nodule (not recorded which). Some clones in this sample may be carry-over from other donors' samples. Written as DNA, the CDR3 is TGTGCCAGCATTTTTCCAGGGCCGAATTCACCCCTCCACTTT. This translates into CASIFPGPNSPLHF.